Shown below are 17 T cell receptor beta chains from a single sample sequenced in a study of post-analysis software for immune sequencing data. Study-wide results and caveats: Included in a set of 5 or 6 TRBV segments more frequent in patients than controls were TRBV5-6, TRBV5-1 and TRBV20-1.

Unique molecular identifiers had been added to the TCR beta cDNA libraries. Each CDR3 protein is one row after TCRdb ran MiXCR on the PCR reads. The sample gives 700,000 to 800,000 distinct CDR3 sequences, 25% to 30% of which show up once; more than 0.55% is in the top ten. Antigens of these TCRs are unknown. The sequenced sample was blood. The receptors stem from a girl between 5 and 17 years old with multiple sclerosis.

CDR3 protein: CASSGGDRAYEQYF. DNA for the CDR3: TGTGCCAGCAGCGGGGGGGACAGAGCCTACGAGCAGTACTTC. The chain carries TRBV9 and TRBJ2-1; a weak D match, TRBD1 (7 bases). The J call is uncertain, as TRBJ2-7 better fits the DNA end. CDR1 and CDR2 from the germline V gene are SGDLS and YYNGEE. The CDR3 runs to 14 residues.

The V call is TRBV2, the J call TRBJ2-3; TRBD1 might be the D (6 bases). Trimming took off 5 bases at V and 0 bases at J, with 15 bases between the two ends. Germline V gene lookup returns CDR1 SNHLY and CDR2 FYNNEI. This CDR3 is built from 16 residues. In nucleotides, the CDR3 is TGTGCCAGCAGTCTTACAGGGATACCTAGCACAGATACGCAGTATTTT. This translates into CASSLTGIPSTDTQYF.

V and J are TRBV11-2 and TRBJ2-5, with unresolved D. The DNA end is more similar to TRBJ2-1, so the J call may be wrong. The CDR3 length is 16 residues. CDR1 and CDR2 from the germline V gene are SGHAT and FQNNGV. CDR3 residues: CASSLSVRAAQETQFF. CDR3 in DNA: TGTGCCAGCAGCTTAAGCGTAAGGGCAGCACAAGAGACCCAGTTCTTC.

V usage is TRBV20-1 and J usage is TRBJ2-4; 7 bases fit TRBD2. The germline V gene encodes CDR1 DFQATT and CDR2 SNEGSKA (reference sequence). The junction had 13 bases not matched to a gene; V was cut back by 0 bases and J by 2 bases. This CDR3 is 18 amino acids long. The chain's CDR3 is CSARDWGGPFLSKNIQYF. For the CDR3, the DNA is TGCAGTGCTAGAGATTGGGGAGGGCCCTTTCTCTCCAAAAACATTCAGTACTTC.

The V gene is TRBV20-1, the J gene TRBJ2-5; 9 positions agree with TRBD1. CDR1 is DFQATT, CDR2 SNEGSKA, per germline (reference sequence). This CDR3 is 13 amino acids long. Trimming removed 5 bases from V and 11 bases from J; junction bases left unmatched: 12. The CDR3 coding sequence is TGCAGTGCTGGGACAGGGACTACCATTGAGCAGTACTTC. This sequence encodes CSAGTGTTIEQYF.

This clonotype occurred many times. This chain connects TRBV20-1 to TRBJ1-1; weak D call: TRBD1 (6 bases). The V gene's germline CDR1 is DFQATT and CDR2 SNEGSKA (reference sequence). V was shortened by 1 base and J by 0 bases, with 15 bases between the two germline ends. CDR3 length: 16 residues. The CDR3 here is CSARGTAPGMNTEAFF. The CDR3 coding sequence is TGCAGTGCTAGAGGGACAGCTCCCGGTATGAACACTGAAGCTTTCTTT.

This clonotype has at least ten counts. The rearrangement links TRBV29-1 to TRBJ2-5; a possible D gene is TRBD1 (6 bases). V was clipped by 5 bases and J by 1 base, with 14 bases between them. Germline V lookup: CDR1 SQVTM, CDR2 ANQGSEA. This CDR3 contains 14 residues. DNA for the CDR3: TGCAGCGTTTGCCCCGGGACACTCCAAGAGACCCAGTACTTC. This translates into CSVCPGTLQETQYF.

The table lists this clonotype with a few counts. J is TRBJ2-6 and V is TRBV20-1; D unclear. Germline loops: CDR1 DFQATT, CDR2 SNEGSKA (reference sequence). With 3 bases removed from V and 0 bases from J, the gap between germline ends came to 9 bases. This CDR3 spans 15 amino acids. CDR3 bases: TGCAGTGCTAGTCCCCACAACTCTGGGGCCAACGTCCTGACTTTC. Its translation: CSASPHNSGANVLTF.

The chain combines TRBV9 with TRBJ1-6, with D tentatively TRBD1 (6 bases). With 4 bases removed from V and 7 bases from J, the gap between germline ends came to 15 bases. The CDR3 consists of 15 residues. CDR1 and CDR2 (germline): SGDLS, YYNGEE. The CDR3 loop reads CASSTHGQGNSPLHF. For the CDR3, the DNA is TGTGCCAGCAGCACCCACGGTCAGGGGAATTCACCCCTCCACTTT. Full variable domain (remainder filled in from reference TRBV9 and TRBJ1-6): DSGVTQTPKHLITATGQRVTLRCSPRSGDLSVYWYQQSLDQGLQFLIQYYNGEERAKGNILERFSAQQFPDLHSELNLSSLELGDSALYFCASSTHGQGNSPLHFGNGTRLTVT.

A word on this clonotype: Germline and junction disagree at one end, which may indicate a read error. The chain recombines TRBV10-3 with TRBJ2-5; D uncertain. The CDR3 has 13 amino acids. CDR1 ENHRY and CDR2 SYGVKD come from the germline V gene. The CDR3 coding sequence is TGTGCCACAAGCCGACCGACGAAAGAGACCCGGTACTTC. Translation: CATSRPTKETRYF.

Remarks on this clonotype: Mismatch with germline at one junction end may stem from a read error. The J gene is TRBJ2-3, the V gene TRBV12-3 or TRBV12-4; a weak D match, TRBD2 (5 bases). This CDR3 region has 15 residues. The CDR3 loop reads CASSLSTVSADMQYF. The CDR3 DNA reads TGTGCCAGCAGTTTAAGTACAGTTAGCGCAGATATGCAGTATTTT.

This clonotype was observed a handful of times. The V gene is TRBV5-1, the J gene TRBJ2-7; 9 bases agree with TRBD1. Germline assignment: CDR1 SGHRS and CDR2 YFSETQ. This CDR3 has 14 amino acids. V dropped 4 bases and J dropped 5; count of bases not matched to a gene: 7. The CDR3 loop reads CASSLRDRADEQYF. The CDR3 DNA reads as TGCGCCAGCAGCCTCCGGGACAGGGCGGACGAGCAGTACTTC. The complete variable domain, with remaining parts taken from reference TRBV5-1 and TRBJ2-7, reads KAGVTQTPRYLIKTRGQQVTLSCSPISGHRSVSWYQQTPGQGLQFLFEYFSETQRNKGNFPGRFSGRQFSNSRSEMNVSTLELGDSALYLCASSLRDRADEQYFGPGTRLTVT.

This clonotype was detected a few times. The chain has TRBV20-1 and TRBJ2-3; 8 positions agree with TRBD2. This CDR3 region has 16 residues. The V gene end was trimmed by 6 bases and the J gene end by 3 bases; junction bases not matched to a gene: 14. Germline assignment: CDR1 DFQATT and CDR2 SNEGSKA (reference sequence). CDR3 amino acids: CSASSAAGDMTDTQYF. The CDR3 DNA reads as TGCAGTGCCAGTTCCGCAGCGGGAGATATGACAGATACGCAGTATTTT.

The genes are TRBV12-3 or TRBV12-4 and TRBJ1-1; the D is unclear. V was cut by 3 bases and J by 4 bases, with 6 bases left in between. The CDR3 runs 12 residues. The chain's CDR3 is CASSFKGTEAFF. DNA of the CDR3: TGTGCCAGCAGTTTCAAGGGCACTGAAGCTTTCTTT.

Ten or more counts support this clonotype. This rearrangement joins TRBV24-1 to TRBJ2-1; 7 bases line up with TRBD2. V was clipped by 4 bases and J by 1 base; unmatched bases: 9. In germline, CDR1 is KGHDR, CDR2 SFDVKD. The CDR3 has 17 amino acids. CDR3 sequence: CATSDPTTSESYNEQFF. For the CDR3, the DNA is TGTGCCACCAGTGACCCCACAACTAGCGAATCCTACAATGAGCAGTTCTTC.

This chain's CDR3 is CSASSATAKNIQYF. CDR3 coding DNA: TGCAGTGCTAGCTCGGCCACAGCCAAAAACATTCAGTACTTC. The rearrangement uses TRBV20-1 and TRBJ2-4; D is uncertain. V dropped 3 bases and J dropped 0 bases, with 9 bases sitting between them. From germline, CDR1 is DFQATT and CDR2 SNEGSKA (reference sequence). The CDR3 covers 14 residues.

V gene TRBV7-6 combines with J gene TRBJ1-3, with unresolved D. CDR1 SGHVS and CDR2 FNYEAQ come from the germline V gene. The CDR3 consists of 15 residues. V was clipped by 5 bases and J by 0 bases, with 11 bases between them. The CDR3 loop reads CASSPDSSSGNTIYF. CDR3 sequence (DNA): TGTGCCAGCAGCCCCGACTCAAGCTCTGGAAACACCATATATTTT. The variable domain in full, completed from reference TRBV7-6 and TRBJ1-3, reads GAGVSQSPRYKVTKRGQDVALRCDPISGHVSLYWYRQALGQGPEFLTYFNYEAQQDKSGLPNDRFSAERPEGSISTLTIQRTEQRDSAMYRCASSPDSSSGNTIYFGEGSWLTVV.